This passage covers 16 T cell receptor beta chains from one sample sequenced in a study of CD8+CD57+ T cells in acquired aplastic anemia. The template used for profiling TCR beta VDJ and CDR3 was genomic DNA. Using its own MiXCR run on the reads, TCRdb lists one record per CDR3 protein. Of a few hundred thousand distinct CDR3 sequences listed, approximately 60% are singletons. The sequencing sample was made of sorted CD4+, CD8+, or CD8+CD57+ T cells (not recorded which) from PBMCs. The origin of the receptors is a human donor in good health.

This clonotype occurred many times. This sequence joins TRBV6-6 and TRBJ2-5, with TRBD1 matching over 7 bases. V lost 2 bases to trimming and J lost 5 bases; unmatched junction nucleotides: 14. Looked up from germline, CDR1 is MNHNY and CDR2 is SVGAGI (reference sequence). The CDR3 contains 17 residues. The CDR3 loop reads CASSYGQDRILRETQYF. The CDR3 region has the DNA TGTGCCAGCAGTTACGGGCAGGACAGGATCTTACGGGAGACCCAGTACTTC.

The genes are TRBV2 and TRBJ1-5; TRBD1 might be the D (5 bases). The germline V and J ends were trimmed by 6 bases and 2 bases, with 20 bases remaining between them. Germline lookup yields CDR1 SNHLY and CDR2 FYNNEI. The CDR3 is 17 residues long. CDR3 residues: CASRETSGRSGNQPQHF. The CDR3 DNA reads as TGTGCCAGCAGAGAAACCTCGGGACGATCGGGCAATCAGCCCCAGCATTTT.

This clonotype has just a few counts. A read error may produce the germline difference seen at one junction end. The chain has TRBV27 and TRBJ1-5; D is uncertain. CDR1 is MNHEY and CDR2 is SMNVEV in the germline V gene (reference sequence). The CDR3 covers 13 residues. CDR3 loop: CAISLFPNQPQHF. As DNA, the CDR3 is TGTGCCATCAGTTTATTCCCAAATCAGCCCCAGCATTTT.

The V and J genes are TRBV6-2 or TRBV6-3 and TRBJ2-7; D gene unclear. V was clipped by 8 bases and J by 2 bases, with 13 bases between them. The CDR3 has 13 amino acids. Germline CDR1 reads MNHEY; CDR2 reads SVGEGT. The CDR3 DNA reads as TGTGCCAGCGGGCGACTGAGCGCCTACGAGCAGTACTTC. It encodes CASGRLSAYEQYF.

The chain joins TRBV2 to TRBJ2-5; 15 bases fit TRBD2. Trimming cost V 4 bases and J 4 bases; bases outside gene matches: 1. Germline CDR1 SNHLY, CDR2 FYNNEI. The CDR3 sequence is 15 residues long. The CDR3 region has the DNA TGTGCCAGCAGTGCGGGACTAGCGGGGGGAGAGACCCAGTACTTC. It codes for CASSAGLAGGETQYF.

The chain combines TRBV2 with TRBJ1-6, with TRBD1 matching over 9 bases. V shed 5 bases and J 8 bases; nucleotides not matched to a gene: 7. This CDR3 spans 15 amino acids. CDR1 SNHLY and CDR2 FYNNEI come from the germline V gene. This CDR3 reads CASSPQGAKDSPLHF. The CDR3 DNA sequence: TGTGCCAGCAGTCCACAGGGGGCGAAGGATTCACCCCTCCACTTT.

CDR3 in amino acids: CAISIRPVYEQYF. In DNA form, the CDR3 reads TGTGCCATCAGTATTAGGCCCGTATACGAGCAGTACTTC. The chain joins TRBV10-3 to TRBJ2-7; D not resolved. Germline CDR1 and CDR2: ENHRY and SYGVKD. This CDR3 region has 13 residues. V shed 5 bases and J shed 4 bases, with 12 bases lying between them.

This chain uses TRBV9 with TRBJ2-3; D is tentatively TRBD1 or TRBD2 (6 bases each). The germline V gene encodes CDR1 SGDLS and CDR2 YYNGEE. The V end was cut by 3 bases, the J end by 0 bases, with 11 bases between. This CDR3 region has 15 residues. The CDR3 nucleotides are TGTGCCAGCAGCGAGGGGGGCTCTAGCACAGATACGCAGTATTTT. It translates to CASSEGGSSTDTQYF.

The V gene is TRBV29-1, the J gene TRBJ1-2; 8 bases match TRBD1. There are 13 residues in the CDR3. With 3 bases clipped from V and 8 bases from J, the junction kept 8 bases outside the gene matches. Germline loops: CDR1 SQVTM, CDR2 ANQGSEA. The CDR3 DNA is TGCAGCGTTGAGTCGGACAGGGAGCGGGGCTACACCTTC. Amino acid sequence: CSVESDRERGYTF.

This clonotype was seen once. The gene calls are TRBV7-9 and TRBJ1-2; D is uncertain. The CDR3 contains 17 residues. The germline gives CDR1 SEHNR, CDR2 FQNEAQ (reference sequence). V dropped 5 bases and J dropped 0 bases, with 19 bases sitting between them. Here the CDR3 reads CASSRVWAVSANYGYTF. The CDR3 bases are TGTGCCAGCAGCCGGGTATGGGCAGTGTCAGCTAACTATGGCTACACCTTC.

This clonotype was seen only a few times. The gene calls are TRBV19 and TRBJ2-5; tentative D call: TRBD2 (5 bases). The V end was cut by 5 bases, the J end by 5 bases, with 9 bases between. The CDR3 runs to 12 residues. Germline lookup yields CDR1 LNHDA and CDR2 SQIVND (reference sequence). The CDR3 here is CASSEGRETQYF. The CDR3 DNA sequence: TGTGCCAGTAGTGAGGGCCGGGAGACCCAGTACTTC.

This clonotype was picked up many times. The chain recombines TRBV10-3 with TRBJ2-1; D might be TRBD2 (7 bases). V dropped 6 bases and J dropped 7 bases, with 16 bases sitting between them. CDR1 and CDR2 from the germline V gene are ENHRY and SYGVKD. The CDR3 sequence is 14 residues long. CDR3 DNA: TGTGCCATCAGGGTGGGGGGGCCTAATAATGAGCAGTTCTTC. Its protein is CAIRVGGPNNEQFF.

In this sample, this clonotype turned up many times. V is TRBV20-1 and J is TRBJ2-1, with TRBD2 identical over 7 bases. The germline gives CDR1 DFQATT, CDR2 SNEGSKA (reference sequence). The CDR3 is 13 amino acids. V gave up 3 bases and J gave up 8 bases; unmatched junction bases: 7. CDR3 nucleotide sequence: TGCAGTGCTAGGCAACTAGCGACCCATGAGCAGTTCTTC. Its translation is CSARQLATHEQFF.

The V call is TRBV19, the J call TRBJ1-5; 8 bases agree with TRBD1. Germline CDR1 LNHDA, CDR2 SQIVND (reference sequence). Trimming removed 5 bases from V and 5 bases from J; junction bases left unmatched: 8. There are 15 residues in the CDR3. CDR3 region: CASSAGQVLYQPQHF. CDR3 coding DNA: TGTGCCAGTAGTGCGGGACAGGTTCTATATCAGCCCCAGCATTTT.

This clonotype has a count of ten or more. CDR3: CSARGLGQGTSGSGEYEQFF. Here the CDR3 DNA reads TGCAGTGCTAGAGGTCTCGGACAGGGGACTAGCGGGAGTGGGGAATATGAGCAGTTCTTC. The chain couples TRBV20-1 to TRBJ2-1, with TRBD2 matching 14 bases. The junction had 19 bases not matched to a gene; V was cut back by 1 base and J by 8 bases. Per germline, CDR1 DFQATT and CDR2 SNEGSKA (reference sequence). The CDR3 covers 20 residues.

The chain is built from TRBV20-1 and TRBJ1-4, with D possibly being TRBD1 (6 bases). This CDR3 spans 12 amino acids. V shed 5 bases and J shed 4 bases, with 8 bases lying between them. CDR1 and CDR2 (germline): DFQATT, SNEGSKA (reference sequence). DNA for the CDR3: TGCAGTGCTGAACAGGGTAATGAAAAACTGTTTTTT. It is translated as CSAEQGNEKLFF.